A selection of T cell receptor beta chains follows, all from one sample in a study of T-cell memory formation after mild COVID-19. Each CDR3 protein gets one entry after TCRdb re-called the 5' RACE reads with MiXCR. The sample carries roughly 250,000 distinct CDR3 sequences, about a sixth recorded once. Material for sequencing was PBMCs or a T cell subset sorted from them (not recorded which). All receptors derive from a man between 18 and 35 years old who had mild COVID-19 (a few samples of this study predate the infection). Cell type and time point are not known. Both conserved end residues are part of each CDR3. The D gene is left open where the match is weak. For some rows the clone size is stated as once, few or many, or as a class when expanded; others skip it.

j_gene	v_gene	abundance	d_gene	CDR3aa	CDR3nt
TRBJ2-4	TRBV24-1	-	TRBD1	CATSDTQGAEGQNIQYF	TGTGCCACCAGTGATACACAGGGGGCCGAAGGTCAAAACATTCAGTACTTC
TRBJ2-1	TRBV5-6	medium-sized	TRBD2	CASSSYLAGGVNEQFF	TGTGCCAGCAGCTCGTATCTAGCGGGGGGGGTAAATGAGCAGTTCTTC
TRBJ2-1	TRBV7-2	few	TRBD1	CASSLDRGQFF	TGTGCCAGCAGCTTAGACAGGGGGCAGTTCTTC
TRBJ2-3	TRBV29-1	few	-	CSVRYGGTDTQYF	TGCAGCGTTCGCTACGGCGGCACAGATACGCAGTATTTT
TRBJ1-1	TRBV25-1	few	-	CASSEAWGTEAFF	TGTGCCAGCAGTGAGGCGTGGGGGACTGAAGCTTTCTTT
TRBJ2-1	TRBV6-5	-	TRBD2	CASSRLALSSYNEQFF	TGTGCCAGCAGTCGACTAGCGCTTAGCTCCTACAATGAGCAGTTCTTC
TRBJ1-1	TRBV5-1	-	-	CASSFGSGGETEAFF	TGCGCCAGCAGCTTCGGGTCCGGCGGGGAAACTGAAGCTTTCTTT
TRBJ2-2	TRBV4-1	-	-	CASSLKSFRTDNTGELFF	TGCGCCAGCAGCCTAAAGTCATTTCGGACAGACAACACCGGGGAGCTGTTTTTT
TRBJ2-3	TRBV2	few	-	CASTKGGGRDTQYF	TGTGCCAGCACAAAGGGGGGGGGTCGAGATACGCAGTATTTT
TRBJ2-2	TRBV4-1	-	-	CASSQAGGWRTGELFF	TGCGCCAGCAGCCAAGCCGGAGGGTGGAGGACCGGGGAGCTGTTTTTT
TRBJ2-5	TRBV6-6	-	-	CASSYSRGQETQYF	TGTGCCAGCAGTTACTCGCGGGGACAGGAGACCCAGTACTTC
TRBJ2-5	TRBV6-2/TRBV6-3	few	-	CASSYRGESQTQYF	TGTGCCAGCAGTTATAGGGGAGAATCGCAGACCCAGTACTTC
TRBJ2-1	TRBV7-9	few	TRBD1	CASSLSRQGGNNEQFF	TGTGCCAGCAGCTTATCCCGACAGGGGGGAAACAATGAGCAGTTCTTC
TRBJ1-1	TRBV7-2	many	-	CASSLQGSTEAFF	TGTGCCAGCAGCTTACAGGGTAGCACTGAAGCTTTCTTT
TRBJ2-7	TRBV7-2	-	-	CASSPSGTISYEQYF	TGTGCCAGCAGCCCTTCCGGGACGATCTCCTACGAGCAGTACTTC